Listed here are 20 T cell receptor beta chains from one sample, sequenced in a study of blood T cell repertoires in COVID-19. The method was immunoSEQ multiplex PCR; TCRdb's version includes in-frame clones alone and lacks a portion of them. The data contain approximately 47,000 clones, about 80% of them singletons. The sample consisted of peripheral blood. All receptors come from a man aged 55 to 70 with acute or convalescent COVID-19.

The chain uses TRBV19 and TRBJ1-1; 9 bases are a match to TRBD1. The CDR3 totals 15 residues. V was clipped by 5 bases and J by 5 bases; unmatched bases: 9. Germline V lookup: CDR1 LNHDA, CDR2 SQIVND (reference sequence). CDR3 protein: CASSAPGQGRTEAFF. CDR3 in DNA: TGTGCCAGTAGTGCACCGGGACAGGGAAGGACTGAAGCTTTCTTT.

V usage is TRBV10-2 and J usage is TRBJ1-3; D ambiguous. Germline loops: CDR1 WSHSY, CDR2 SAAADI. Deletions cut 2 bases from V and 0 bases from J, with 8 bases between. This CDR3 has 15 amino acids. The CDR3 DNA follows: TGCGCCAGCAGTGAGGCTGCAGGCTCTGGAAACACCATATATTTT. As protein: CASSEAAGSGNTIYF.

The CDR3 reads CASRGGTGTEAFF. The CDR3 DNA sequence: TGTGCCAGCAGGGGAGGGACAGGGACTGAAGCTTTCTTT. The genes are TRBV6-5 and TRBJ1-1, with 9 bases identical to TRBD1. CDR3 length: 13 residues. The V and J ends lost 6 bases and 5 bases, in that order; junction bases with no gene match: 4. Germline V gene data show CDR1 as MNHEY and CDR2 as SVGAGI.

Note on this clone: The identical CDR3 is also encoded by other nucleotide sequences in the sample. V gene TRBV5-5 combines with J gene TRBJ2-7; TRBD2 matches at 7 bases. The CDR3 contains 14 residues. J lost 0 bases, V lost 5 bases, and 5 bases had no gene match. Germline assignment: CDR1 SGHKS and CDR2 YYEKEE (reference sequence). CDR3 sequence (DNA): TGTGCCAGCAGGGACCGGGACTACTCCTACGAGCAGTACTTC. Its translation is CASRDRDYSYEQYF. The entire variable domain, with the rest obtained from reference TRBV5-5 and TRBJ2-7, is as follows: DAGVTQSPTHLIKTRGQQVTLRCSPISGHKSVSWYQQVLGQGPQFIFQYYEKEERGRGNFPDRFSARQFPNYSSELNVNALLLGDSALYLCASRDRDYSYEQYFGPGTRLTVT.

The V and J genes are TRBV19 and TRBJ2-2; no firm D call. The V end was cut by 2 bases, the J end by 1 base, with 5 bases between. The CDR3 sequence is 14 residues long. Germline CDR1 LNHDA, CDR2 SQIVND (reference sequence). CDR3 DNA sequence: TGTGCCAGTAGTATAACAGTGAACACCGGGGAGCTGTTTTTT. Translation gives CASSITVNTGELFF.

The chain recombines TRBV9 with TRBJ1-2; no definite D call. Germline loops: CDR1 SGDLS, CDR2 YYNGEE. The CDR3 runs 16 residues. With 4 bases removed from V and 0 bases from J, the gap between germline ends came to 16 bases. CDR3 nucleotide sequence: TGTGCCAGCAGCTTTGGAGGGTCCCAAGCTAACTATGGCTACACCTTC. Translation gives CASSFGGSQANYGYTF.

The chain couples TRBV21-1 to TRBJ1-5. TRBV21-1 is noted as a pseudogene. The CDR3 loop spans 17 amino acids. This chain's CDR3 is CASSKGGQADSNQPQHF. DNA of the CDR3: TGTGCCAGCAGCAAAGGAGGGCAGGCTGATAGCAATCAGCCCCAGCATTTT.

The rearrangement uses TRBV19 and TRBJ2-7; 10 positions agree with TRBD1. The J segment lost 7 bases and the V segment lost 5 bases, leaving 17 bases of the junction unmatched. This CDR3 region has 17 residues. The germline V gene encodes CDR1 LNHDA and CDR2 SQIVND (reference sequence). This CDR3 reads CASSFGGSTGGLEEQYF. CDR3 DNA: TGTGCCAGTAGTTTTGGGGGATCGACAGGGGGCTTGGAGGAGCAGTACTTC.

The chain recombines TRBV29-1 with TRBJ1-3; 7 nucleotides align to TRBD1. CDR1 and CDR2 (germline): SQVTM, ANQGSEA. There are 13 residues in the CDR3. After removal of 4 bases from V and 6 bases from J, the junction contained 6 bases not matched to a gene. This CDR3 is CSVGQGTANTIYF. CDR3 DNA sequence: TGCAGCGTTGGACAGGGAACGGCAAACACCATATATTTT.

The chain has TRBV7-2 and TRBJ1-2; D gene unclear. V lost 5 bases and J lost 2, with 15 bases in between. The CDR3 covers 15 residues. Per the germline V gene, CDR1 is SGHTA and CDR2 is FQGNSA. CDR3 loop: CASSLPGAGNYGYTF. In DNA form, the CDR3 reads TGTGCCAGCAGCCTTCCTGGCGCGGGGAACTATGGCTACACCTTC.

This sequence joins TRBV4-3 and TRBJ1-1; a weak D match, TRBD1 (5 bases). This CDR3 region has 15 residues. Germline CDR1 reads LGHNA; CDR2 reads YSLEER. V was trimmed by 0 bases and J by 6 bases, leaving 14 bases between them. CDR3 sequence reads: CASSQEFWGGSEAFF. The CDR3 nucleotides read TGCGCCAGCAGCCAAGAGTTTTGGGGCGGCTCTGAAGCTTTCTTT.

This chain connects TRBV3-1 (or the pseudogene TRBV3-2) to TRBJ1-5; D perhaps matches TRBD1 (5 bases). With 7 bases removed from V and 8 bases from J, the gap between germline ends came to 18 bases. Germline V gene lookup returns CDR1 LGHDT and CDR2 YNNKEL (reference sequence). The CDR3 covers 14 residues. CDR3 sequence: CASTSGTGEEPQHF. DNA of the CDR3: TGTGCCAGCACCTCAGGGACGGGGGAGGAGCCCCAGCATTTT.

The rearrangement joins TRBV5-5 to TRBJ1-6; 7 nucleotides line up with TRBD1. J lost 7 bases, V lost 4 bases, and 11 bases had no gene match. Germline loops: CDR1 SGHKS, CDR2 YYEKEE (reference sequence). The CDR3 consists of 16 residues. The CDR3 here is CASSPERGRGNSPLHF. In DNA, the CDR3 is TGTGCCAGCAGCCCGGAGAGGGGGCGCGGGAATTCACCCCTCCACTTT.

J is TRBJ1-5 and V is TRBV7-2; D not certain. Trimming stripped 1 base from V and 0 bases from J, with 10 bases between. The germline V gene encodes CDR1 SGHTA and CDR2 FQGNSA. The CDR3 is 16 residues long. The CDR3 DNA is TGTGCCAGCAGCTTAGAGGGAGAGTTTAGCAATCAGCCCCAGCATTTT. Its translation is CASSLEGEFSNQPQHF.

This clone turned up a few times. The chain is built from TRBV5-1 and TRBJ2-7; 7 nucleotides agree with TRBD1. The CDR3 is 15 residues long. The germline V gene has CDR1 SGHRS and CDR2 YFSETQ. Trimming at V came to 1 base and at J to 5 bases, leaving 9 bases not matched to a gene. The DNA for the CDR3 is TGCGCCAGCAGCTTGTCGGGCAGGGGGAACGACGAGCAGTACTTC. Amino acid sequence: CASSLSGRGNDEQYF. Using reference TRBV5-1 and TRBJ2-7 for the parts outside the CDR3, the full variable domain is KAGVTQTPRYLIKTRGQQVTLSCSPISGHRSVSWYQQTPGQGLQFLFEYFSETQRNKGNFPGRFSGRQFSNSRSEMNVSTLELGDSALYLCASSLSGRGNDEQYFGPGTRLTVT.

This chain links TRBV5-1 with TRBJ1-2; TRBD1 matches at 8 bases. In germline, CDR1 is SGHRS, CDR2 YFSETQ. This CDR3 spans 13 amino acids. Trimming at V came to 4 bases and at J to 7 bases, leaving 6 bases not matched to a gene. The DNA of the CDR3 is TGCGCCAGCAGCACGTGGACAGGGTTTGGCTACACCTTC. It codes for CASSTWTGFGYTF.

V gene TRBV6-5 combines with J gene TRBJ1-2; possibly TRBD1 for D (5 bases). V was shortened by 8 bases and J by 2 bases, with 6 bases between the two germline ends. Germline V gene sequence: CDR1 MNHEY, CDR2 SVGAGI. This CDR3 has 11 residues. The CDR3 region is CASRQNYGYTF. CDR3 bases: TGTGCCAGCCGACAGAACTATGGCTACACCTTC.

The rearrangement uses TRBV6-5 and TRBJ1-1; 11 nucleotides line up with TRBD1. The CDR3 loop spans 14 amino acids. J lost 4 bases, V lost 2 bases, and 0 bases had no gene match. The V gene's germline CDR1 is MNHEY and CDR2 SVGAGI. The CDR3 bases are TGTGCCAGCAGTTACGGGACAGGGGGCACTGAAGCTTTCTTT. It translates to CASSYGTGGTEAFF.

The V and J genes are TRBV6-5 and TRBJ1-1, with 8 bases matching TRBD1. V shed 6 bases and J 2 bases; nucleotides not matched to a gene: 5. The CDR3 runs to 14 residues. Germline CDR1 is MNHEY and CDR2 is SVGAGI. The CDR3 region is CASRDRARNTEAFF. The CDR3 region has the DNA TGTGCCAGCAGGGACAGGGCTCGTAACACTGAAGCTTTCTTT.

The CDR3: CASRSGTDYGYTF. The DNA for the CDR3 is TGTGCAAGTCGTTCCGGGACAGACTATGGCTACACCTTC. The rearrangement uses TRBV12-2 and TRBJ1-2; the table's D call, TRBD1, has no DNA check behind it. TRBV12-2 is a pseudogene. This CDR3 is 13 amino acids long.